The T cell receptor (beta chain) described here comes from a study of cytomegalovirus exposure and HLA in healthy donors. The study's findings and limits: TCR beta sequences reportedly predicted the HLA-A and HLA-B alleles of most subjects accurately.

Vbeta (60) and Jbeta (13) primers were used in the PCR. Only in-frame clones appear in the TCRdb table, and some are missing; sequencing was by immunoSEQ multiplex PCR. The sample shows roughly 100,000 clones, 60% to 80% of them seen only once. CDR1 and CDR2 from the germline V gene are SGHRS and YFSETQ. The CDR3 has 13 residues. V shed 0 bases and J shed 8 bases, with 9 bases lying between them. As to this clone: The antigen remains unidentified.

The receptor comes from a man aged 25-45 years in good health and CMV-seronegative. The chain links TRBV5-1 to TRBJ2-4, with D possibly matching TRBD2 (6 bases). Sample: PBMCs. Here the CDR3 reads CASSLGDSDIQYF. CDR3 sequence (DNA): TGCGCCAGCAGCTTGGGGGACTCAGACATTCAGTACTTC.